This T cell receptor (beta chain) derives from a study of early stage breast cancer tumors. Study details: Samples were sequenced at approximately 9.5-fold average coverage.

Some clones are missing from TCRdb's copy, which holds only in-frame ones; the method was immunoSEQ multiplex PCR. Counted here are some 30,000 clones, around four fifths occurring once; the ten biggest clones make up around 10%. Trimming pared 0 bases from V and 2 bases from J, leaving 11 bases between. This CDR3 is built from 15 residues. The V gene's germline CDR1 is SGHRS and CDR2 YFSETQ. Findings and limits, study-wide: Blood repertoires resembled normal breast more than tumor. Commonly generated sequences made up most enriched TCRB sequences shared between patients. Unsorted bulk genomic DNA sequencing lacked pairing and functional marker data.

As regards this clone: Its antigen is currently unknown.

V and J are TRBV5-1 and TRBJ1-1; TRBD1 is a possible D gene (5 bases). This sequence was found in a person between 50 and 60 years old with breast cancer. The sequenced material came from blood. CDR3 in amino acids: CASSLVAGSNTEAFF. CDR3 DNA sequence: TGCGCCAGCAGCTTGGTGGCAGGGAGCAACACTGAAGCTTTCTTT. Complete variable domain (other parts from reference TRBV5-1 and TRBJ1-1): KAGVTQTPRYLIKTRGQQVTLSCSPISGHRSVSWYQQTPGQGLQFLFEYFSETQRNKGNFPGRFSGRQFSNSRSEMNVSTLELGDSALYLCASSLVAGSNTEAFFGQGTRLTVV.